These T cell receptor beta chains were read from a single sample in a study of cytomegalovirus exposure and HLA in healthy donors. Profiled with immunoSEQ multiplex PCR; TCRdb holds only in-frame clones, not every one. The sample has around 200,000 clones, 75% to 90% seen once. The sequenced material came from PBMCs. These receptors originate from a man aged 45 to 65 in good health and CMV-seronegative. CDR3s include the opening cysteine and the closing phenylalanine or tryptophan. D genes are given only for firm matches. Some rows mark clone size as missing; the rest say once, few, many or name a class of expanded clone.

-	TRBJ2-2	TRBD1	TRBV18	TGTGCCAGCTCACCTTACGGGACAGCAGCGAACACCGGGGAGCTGTTTTTT	CASSPYGTAANTGELFF
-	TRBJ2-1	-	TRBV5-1	TGCGCCAGCAGCCCCACGGCAGCGAACAATGAGCAGTTCTTC	CASSPTAANNEQFF
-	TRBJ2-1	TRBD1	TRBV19	TGTGCCAGTACCCTGGACAGGGGTTATGGCAATGAGCAGTTCTTC	CASTLDRGYGNEQFF
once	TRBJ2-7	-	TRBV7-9	TGTGCCAGCAGCTTAGCATTTGGTGTGGACAAGGACTACGAGCAGTACTTC	CASSLAFGVDKDYEQYF
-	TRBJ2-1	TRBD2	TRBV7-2	TGTGCCAGCAGCTTCTTTCCTAGCGGGGGGGCAAACAATGAGCAGTTCTTC	CASSFFPSGGANNEQFF
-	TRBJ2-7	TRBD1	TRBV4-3	TGCGCCAGCAGCCAGGACAGGGCCGGCGAGCAGTACTTC	CASSQDRAGEQYF
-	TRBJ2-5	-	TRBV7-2	TGTGCCAGCAGAAGGACTAACTTCCAAGAGACCCAGTACTTC	CASRRTNFQETQYF
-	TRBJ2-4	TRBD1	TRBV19	TGTGCCAGTAGTCCCCACAGGGGGCGAGCCAAAAACATTCAGTACTTC	CASSPHRGRAKNIQYF
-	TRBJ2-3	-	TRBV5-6	TGTGCCAGCAGCTTGCTGGCGGGCTCGACGCATACGCAGTATTTT	CASSLLAGSTHTQYF
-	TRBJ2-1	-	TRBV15	TGTGCCACCAGCAGATTAGAAGGACAGTACAATGAGCAGTTCTTC	CATSRLEGQYNEQFF
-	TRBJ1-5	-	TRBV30	TGTGCCTGGAATCGGGGTCGCAATCAGCCCCAGCATTTT	CAWNRGRNQPQHF
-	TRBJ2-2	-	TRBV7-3	TGTGCCAGCCGGAGAACGAACACCGGGGAGCTGTTTTTT	CASRRTNTGELFF
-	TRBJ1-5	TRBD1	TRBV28	TGTGCCAGCAGTTTCGAGACAGGGCTGAGGCCCCAGCATTTT	CASSFETGLRPQHF
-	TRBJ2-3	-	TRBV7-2	TGTGCCAGCAGCTTCCAGGGCTACACAGATACGCAGTATTTT	CASSFQGYTDTQYF
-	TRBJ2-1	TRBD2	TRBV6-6	TGTGCCTCGTTGGATAGCGGGGTCTCCTACAATGAGCAGTTCTTC	CASLDSGVSYNEQFF
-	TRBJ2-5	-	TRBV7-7	TGTGCTAGCAGCTTATTATCTCAAGAGACCCAGTACTTC	CASSLLSQETQYF
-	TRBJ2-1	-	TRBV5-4	TGTGCCTCAAGAATTGACGGGACCTACAATGAGCAGTTCTTC	CASRIDGTYNEQFF
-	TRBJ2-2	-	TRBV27	TGTGCCAGCAGTTCACAGGGAACGAACACCGGGGAGCTGTTTTTT	CASSSQGTNTGELFF
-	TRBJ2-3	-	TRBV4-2	TGTGCCAGCAGGCTAAGCGTTGGCACAGATACGCAGTATTTT	CASRLSVGTDTQYF
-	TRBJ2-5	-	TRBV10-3	TGTGCCATCAGTGCGGAGGGGCCGGAGACCCAGTACTTC	CAISAEGPETQYF
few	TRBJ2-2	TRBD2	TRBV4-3	TGCGCCAGCAGCCCCCAGGTTCGCGGGAGCTCCGGGGAGCTGTTTTTT	CASSPQVRGSSGELFF
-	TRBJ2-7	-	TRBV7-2	TGTGCCAGCAGCCTTAGTGCGAGAGTCGACGAGCAGTACTTC	CASSLSARVDEQYF
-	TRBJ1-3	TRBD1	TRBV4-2	TGTGCCAGCAGCCACCCAACCGGGACAGCCTCTGGAAACACCATATATTTT	CASSHPTGTASGNTIYF
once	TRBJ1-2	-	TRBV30	TGTGCCTGGAACAAACAGGGAGACTACACCTTC	CAWNKQGDYTF
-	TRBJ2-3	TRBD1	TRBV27	TGTGCCAGCGGGTCTCCGGGACAGAGCACAGATACGCAGTATTTT	CASGSPGQSTDTQYF
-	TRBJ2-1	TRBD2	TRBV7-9	TGTGCCAGCAGCTTAGGAGATGTCGGGCTAGCCAGCGGGGGTTGGTTCTTC	CASSLGDVGLASGGWFF
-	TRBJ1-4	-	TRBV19	TGTGCCAGTAGTATTCGGACATCGACTAATGAAAAACTGTTTTTT	CASSIRTSTNEKLFF
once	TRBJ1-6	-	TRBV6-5	TGTGCCAGCAGTCGCTCAGGGGAGCGCTCACCCCTCCACTTT	CASSRSGERSPLHF
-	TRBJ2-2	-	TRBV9	TGTGCCAGCAGCGGGGGGGACACCGGGGAGCTGTTTTTT	CASSGGDTGELFF
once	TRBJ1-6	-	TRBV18	TGTGCCAGCTTCTCCGAGGGGGGGATCAATTCACCCCTCCACTTT	CASFSEGGINSPLHF
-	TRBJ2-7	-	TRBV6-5	TGTGCCAGCAGTTCCAATACAGGGTCCTTCTCCTACGAGCAGTACTTC	CASSSNTGSFSYEQYF
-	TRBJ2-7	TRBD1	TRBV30	TGTGCCTGGTGCGTAAGACAGGGGACCTCCTACGAGCAGTACTTC	CAWCVRQGTSYEQYF
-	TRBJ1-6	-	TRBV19	TGTGCCAGTACCGCGGGCAGAGTCAATAATTCACCCCTCCACTTT	CASTAGRVNNSPLHF
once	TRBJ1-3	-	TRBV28	TGTGCCAGCAGTCCACTTACCCCGGCAGGTTCCTCTGGAAACACCATATATTTT	CASSPLTPAGSSGNTIYF
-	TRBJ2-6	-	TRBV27	TGTGCCAGCAGTTTTGGCAGGGCCTCCTCTGGGGCCAACGTCCTGACTTTC	CASSFGRASSGANVLTF
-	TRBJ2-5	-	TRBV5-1	TGCGCCAGCAGCTTGGTCCCGGAGGTAGAGACCCAGTACTTC	CASSLVPEVETQYF
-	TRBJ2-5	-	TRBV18	TGTGCCAGCTCACCAGGTCGGGACAAGGAGACCCAGTACTTC	CASSPGRDKETQYF
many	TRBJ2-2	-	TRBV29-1	TGCAGCGTTGAGGGCAGGGGTGACACCGGGGAGCTGTTTTTT	CSVEGRGDTGELFF
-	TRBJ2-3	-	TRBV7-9	TGTGCCAGCAGCTTACTACTAGAGGGGGCAGATACGCAGTATTTT	CASSLLLEGADTQYF
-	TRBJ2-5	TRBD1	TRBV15	TGTGCCACCAGCAGAGGGGGACAGGGAGAGACCCAGTACTTC	CATSRGGQGETQYF
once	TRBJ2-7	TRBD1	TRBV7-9	TGTGCCAGCAGCGGAGTAGGGACAGGGCTCTACGAGCAGTACTTC	CASSGVGTGLYEQYF
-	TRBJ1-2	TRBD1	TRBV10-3	TGTGCCATCAGTGAGTCGAGACAGGGGGCAGGTGGCTACACCTTC	CAISESRQGAGGYTF
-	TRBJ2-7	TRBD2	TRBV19	TGTGCCAGTAGTCGGACTAGCGGGAGTTCCTACGAGCAGTACTTC	CASSRTSGSSYEQYF
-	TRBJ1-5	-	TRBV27	TGTGCCAGCAGTTTATCTCGTATTGATCAGCCCCAGCATTTT	CASSLSRIDQPQHF
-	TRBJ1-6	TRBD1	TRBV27	TGTGCCAGCAGTTTTCGTTGGACAGGGGAGGAGAATTCACCCCTCCACTTT	CASSFRWTGEENSPLHF
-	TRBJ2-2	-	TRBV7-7	TGTGCTAGCAGCTTACTGGGCGGGGTAAACACCGGGGAGCTGTTTTTT	CASSLLGGVNTGELFF
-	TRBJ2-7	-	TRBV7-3	TGTGCCAGCAGCCTATCGCCGACTAGTACCTACGAGCAGTACTTC	CASSLSPTSTYEQYF
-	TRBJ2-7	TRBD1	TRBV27	TGTGCCAGCACCACAGGGGGTCACGAGCAGTACTTC	CASTTGGHEQYF
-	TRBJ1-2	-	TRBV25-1	TGTGCCACCGCGGAACATTCTGGCTACACCTTC	CATAEHSGYTF
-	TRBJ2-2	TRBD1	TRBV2	TGTGCCAGCAGTCACAGGGGGCTAAATACCGGGGAGCTGTTTTTT	CASSHRGLNTGELFF
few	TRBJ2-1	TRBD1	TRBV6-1	TGTGCCAGCAGTCCACAGGGGAGCTCCTACAATGAGCAGTTCTTC	CASSPQGSSYNEQFF